The 5 T cell receptor beta chains reported below all come from one sample, sequenced in a study of metastatic and nonmetastatic thyroid tumors. TCRdb re-called the PCR reads with MiXCR. The table has 30,000 to 45,000 clones, around 30% seen once. None of the patients had undergone any treatment ahead of thyroid surgery. The sample consisted of blood. The origin of the receptors is a male donor with papillary thyroid cancer or a benign thyroid nodule (not recorded which). Some clones in this sample may be carry-over from other donors' samples.

This clone was counted only a few times. The genes are TRBV6-1 and TRBJ2-7, with 7 positions matching TRBD1. The CDR3 runs to 14 residues. Looked up from germline, CDR1 is MNHNS and CDR2 is SASEGT. J gave up 5 bases and V 5 bases, and 9 bases lay outside the gene matches. The CDR3 protein is CASSPTGYRDEQYF. CDR3 DNA sequence: TGTGCCAGCAGTCCGACAGGGTATCGCGACGAGCAGTACTTC.

Regarding this clone: Germline and junction disagree at one end, which may indicate a read error. This chain joins TRBV28 and TRBJ2-1; D unclear. The CDR3 has 12 amino acids. Germline V CDR1 and CDR2: MDHEN, SYDVKM. The CDR3 DNA is TGTGCCAGCAGCCTTGAGTACAATGAGCGGTTCTTC. Translating it yields CASSLEYNERFF.

The genes are TRBV5-1 and TRBJ2-7; D gene uncertain. Looked up from germline, CDR1 is SGHRS and CDR2 is YFSETQ. The CDR3 totals 14 residues. Trimming took off 7 bases at V and 3 bases at J, with 17 bases between the two ends. The CDR3 region has the DNA TGCGCCAGCTACCCCGGTAGTGGTTACTACGAGCAGTACTTC. It encodes CASYPGSGYYEQYF.

This clone has at least ten counts. The chain couples TRBV12-1 to TRBJ2-7. TRBV12-1 corresponds to a pseudogene. This CDR3 spans 12 amino acids. The CDR3 bases are TGTGCCAGCAGCTTTGACAACTACGAGCAGTACTTC. Its translation is CASSFDNYEQYF.

This clone was observed at least ten times. A much larger clone differs from this one at a single base, so this may be a read error. V usage is TRBV7-2 and J usage is TRBJ1-5; the D gene is possibly TRBD1 (6 bases). CDR1 is SGHTA, CDR2 FQGNSA, per germline. V dropped 3 bases and J dropped 0 bases, with 12 bases sitting between them. The CDR3 runs 16 residues. CDR3 region: CASSFSGDASNQPQHF. CDR3 nucleotides: TGTGCCAGCAGCTTCTCAGGGGACGCTAGCAATCAGCCCCAGCATTTT. The complete variable domain, with remaining parts taken from reference TRBV7-2 and TRBJ1-5, reads GAGVSQSPSNKVTEKGKDVELRCDPISGHTALYWYRQSLGQGLEFLIYFQGNSAPDKSGLPSDRFSAERTGGSVSTLTIQRTQQEDSAVYLCASSFSGDASNQPQHFGDGTRLSIL.